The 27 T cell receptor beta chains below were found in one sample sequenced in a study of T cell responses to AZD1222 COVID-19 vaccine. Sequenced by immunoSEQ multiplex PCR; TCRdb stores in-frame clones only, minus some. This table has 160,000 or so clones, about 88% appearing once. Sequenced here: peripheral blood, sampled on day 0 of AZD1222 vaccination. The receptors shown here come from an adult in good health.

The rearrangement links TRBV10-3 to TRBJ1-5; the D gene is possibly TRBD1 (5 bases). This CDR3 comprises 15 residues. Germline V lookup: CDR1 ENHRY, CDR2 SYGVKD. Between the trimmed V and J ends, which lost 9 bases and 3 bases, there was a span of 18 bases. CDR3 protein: CAISIRDDDNQPQHF. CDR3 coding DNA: TGTGCCATTTCAATTCGGGACGATGACAATCAGCCCCAGCATTTT.

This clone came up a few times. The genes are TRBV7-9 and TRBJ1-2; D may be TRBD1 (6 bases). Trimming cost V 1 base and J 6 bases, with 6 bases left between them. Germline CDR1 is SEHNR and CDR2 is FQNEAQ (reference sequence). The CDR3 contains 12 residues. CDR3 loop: CASSLEGDGYTF. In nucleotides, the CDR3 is TGTGCCAGCAGCTTAGAGGGGGATGGCTACACCTTC.

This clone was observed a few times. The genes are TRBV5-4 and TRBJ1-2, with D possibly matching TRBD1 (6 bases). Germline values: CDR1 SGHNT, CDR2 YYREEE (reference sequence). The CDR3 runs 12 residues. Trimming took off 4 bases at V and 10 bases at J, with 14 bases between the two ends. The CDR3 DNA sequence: TGTGCCAGCAGCCCCACAGGGTCGGTCTACACCTTC. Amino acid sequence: CASSPTGSVYTF.

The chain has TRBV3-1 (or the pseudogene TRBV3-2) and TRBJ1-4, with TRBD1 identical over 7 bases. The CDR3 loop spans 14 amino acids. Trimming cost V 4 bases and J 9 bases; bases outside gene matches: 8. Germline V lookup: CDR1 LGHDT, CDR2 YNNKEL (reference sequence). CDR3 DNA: TGTGCCAGCAGCCCGGGGTCAGGGGGGAAAAAACTGTTTTTT. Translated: CASSPGSGGKKLFF.

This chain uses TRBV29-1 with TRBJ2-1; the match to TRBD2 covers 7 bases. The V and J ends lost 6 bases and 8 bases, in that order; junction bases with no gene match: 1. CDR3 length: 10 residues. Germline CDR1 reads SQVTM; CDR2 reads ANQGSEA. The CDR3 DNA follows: TGCAGCGTACGGGAGGATGAGCAGTTCTTC. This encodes CSVREDEQFF.

DNA for the CDR3: TGTGCCAGCAGCCGGGCGGTGAAAGAGACCCAGTACTTC. Its translation is CASSRAVKETQYF. The chain combines TRBV7-2 with TRBJ2-5; D gene ambiguous. Trimming removed 5 bases at V and 3 bases at J, with 10 bases between. The CDR3 is made up of 13 amino acids. Germline-derived CDR1 and CDR2 are SGHTA and FQGNSA.

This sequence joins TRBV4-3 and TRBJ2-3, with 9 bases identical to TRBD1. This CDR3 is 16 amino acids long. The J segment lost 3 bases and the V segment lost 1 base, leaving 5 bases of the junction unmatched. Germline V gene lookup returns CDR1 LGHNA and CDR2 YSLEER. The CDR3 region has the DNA TGCGCCAGCAGCCAAGCCGAGACAGGGGGTACAGATACGCAGTATTTT. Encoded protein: CASSQAETGGTDTQYF.

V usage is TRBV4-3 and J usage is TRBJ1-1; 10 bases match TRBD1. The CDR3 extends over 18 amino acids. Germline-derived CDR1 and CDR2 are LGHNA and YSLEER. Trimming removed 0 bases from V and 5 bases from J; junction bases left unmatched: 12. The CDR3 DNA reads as TGCGCCAGCAGCCAAGAATTGACAGGGGGCGAAAAGAGAACTGAAGCTTTCTTT. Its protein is CASSQELTGGEKRTEAFF.

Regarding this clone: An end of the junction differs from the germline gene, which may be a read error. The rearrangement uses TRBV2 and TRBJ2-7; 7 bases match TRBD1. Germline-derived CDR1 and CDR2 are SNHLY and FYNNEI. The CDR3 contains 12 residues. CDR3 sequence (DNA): TGTGCCAGCAGTGAATCTGCTAGGGGGCGCCGCTTC. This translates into CASSESARGRRF.

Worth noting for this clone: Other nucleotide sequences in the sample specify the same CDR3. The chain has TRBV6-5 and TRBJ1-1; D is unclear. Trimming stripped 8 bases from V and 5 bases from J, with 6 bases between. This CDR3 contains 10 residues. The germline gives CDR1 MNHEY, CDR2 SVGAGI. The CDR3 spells CASRVTEAFF. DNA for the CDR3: TGTGCCAGCCGGGTAACTGAAGCTTTCTTT.

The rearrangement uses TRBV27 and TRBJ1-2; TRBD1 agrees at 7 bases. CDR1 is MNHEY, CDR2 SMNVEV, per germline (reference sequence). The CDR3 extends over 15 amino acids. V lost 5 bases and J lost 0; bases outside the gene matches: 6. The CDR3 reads CASSPGQVSNYGYTF. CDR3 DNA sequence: TGTGCCAGCAGTCCAGGACAGGTCTCTAACTATGGCTACACCTTC.

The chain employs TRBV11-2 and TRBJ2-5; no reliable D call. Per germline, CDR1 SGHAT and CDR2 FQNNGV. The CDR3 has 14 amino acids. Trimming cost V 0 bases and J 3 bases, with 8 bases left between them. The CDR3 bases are TGTGCCAGCAGCTTAGACTCATACAAAGAGACCCAGTACTTC. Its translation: CASSLDSYKETQYF.

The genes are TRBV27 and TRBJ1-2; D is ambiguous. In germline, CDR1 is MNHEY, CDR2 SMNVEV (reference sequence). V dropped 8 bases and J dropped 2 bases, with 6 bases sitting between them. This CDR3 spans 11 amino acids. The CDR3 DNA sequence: TGTGCCAGCGGAACCAACTATGGCTACACCTTC. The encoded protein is CASGTNYGYTF.

In DNA form, the CDR3 reads TGTGCCAGCAGTTCCTTTTGGGGCGGGAGTTCGAAATTTGAGCAGTTCTTC. This sequence encodes CASSSFWGGSSKFEQFF. V usage is TRBV6-2 or TRBV6-3 and J usage is TRBJ2-1; 7 bases match TRBD2. This CDR3 has 17 residues. The germline V gene encodes CDR1 MNHEY and CDR2 SVGEGT. V was pared by 4 bases and J by 9 bases, with 18 bases of the junction left unmatched.

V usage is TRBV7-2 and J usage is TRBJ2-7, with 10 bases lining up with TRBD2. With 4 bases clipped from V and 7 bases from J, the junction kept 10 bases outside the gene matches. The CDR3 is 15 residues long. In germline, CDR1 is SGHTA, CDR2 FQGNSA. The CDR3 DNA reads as TGTGCCAGCAGCTACGGGGGACTAGCGAACGGGGAGCAGTACTTC. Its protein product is CASSYGGLANGEQYF.

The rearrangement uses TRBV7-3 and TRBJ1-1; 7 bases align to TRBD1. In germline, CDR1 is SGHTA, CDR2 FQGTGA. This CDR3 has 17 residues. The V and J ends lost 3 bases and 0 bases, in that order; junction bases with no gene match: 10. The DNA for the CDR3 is TGTGCCAGCAGCTTGGGGAGGGGGCGCCGATTGAACACTGAAGCTTTCTTT. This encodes CASSLGRGRRLNTEAFF.

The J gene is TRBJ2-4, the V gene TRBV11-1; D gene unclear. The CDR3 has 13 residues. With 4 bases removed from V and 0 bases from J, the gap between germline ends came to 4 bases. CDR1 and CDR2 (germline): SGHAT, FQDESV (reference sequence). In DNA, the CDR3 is TGTGCCAGCAGCTCACTAGCCAAAAACATTCAGTACTTC. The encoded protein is CASSSLAKNIQYF.

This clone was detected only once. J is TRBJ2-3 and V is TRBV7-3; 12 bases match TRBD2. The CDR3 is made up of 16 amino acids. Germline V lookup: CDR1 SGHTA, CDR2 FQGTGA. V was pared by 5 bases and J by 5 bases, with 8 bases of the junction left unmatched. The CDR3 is CASSALAGGPLDTQYF. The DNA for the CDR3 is TGTGCCAGCAGCGCCCTAGCGGGAGGGCCGCTAGATACGCAGTATTTT.

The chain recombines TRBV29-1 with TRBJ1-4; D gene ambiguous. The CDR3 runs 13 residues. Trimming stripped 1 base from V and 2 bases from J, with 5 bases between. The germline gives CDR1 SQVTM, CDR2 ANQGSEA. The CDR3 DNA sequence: TGCAGCGTTGAAGGTGGGACTAATGAAAAACTGTTTTTT. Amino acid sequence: CSVEGGTNEKLFF.

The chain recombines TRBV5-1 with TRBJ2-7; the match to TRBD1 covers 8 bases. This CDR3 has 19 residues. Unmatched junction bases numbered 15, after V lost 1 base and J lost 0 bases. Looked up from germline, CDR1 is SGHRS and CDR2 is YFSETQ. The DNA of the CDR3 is TGCGCCAGCAGCTTGTGGGCAGGGGGCTTTACCGTGAGCTCCTACGAGCAGTACTTC. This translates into CASSLWAGGFTVSSYEQYF.

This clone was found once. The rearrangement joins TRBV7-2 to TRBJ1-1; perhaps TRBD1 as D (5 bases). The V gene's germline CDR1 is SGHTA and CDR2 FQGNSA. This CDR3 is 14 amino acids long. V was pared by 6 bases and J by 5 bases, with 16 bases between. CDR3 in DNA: TGTGCCAGCAGATTCCAGGGAAAACGGACTGAAGCTTTCTTT. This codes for CASRFQGKRTEAFF.

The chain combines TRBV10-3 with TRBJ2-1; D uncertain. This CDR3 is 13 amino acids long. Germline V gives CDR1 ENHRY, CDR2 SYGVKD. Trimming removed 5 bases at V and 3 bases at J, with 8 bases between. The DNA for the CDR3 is TGTGCCATCAGTCTAAACAGCTACAATGAGCAGTTCTTC. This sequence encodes CAISLNSYNEQFF.

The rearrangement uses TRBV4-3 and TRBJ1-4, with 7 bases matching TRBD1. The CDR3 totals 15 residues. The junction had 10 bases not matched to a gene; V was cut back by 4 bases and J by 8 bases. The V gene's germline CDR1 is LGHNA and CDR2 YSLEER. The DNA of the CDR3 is TGCGCCAGCAGCCCAAGACAGGGAAGGAACGAAAAACTGTTTTTT. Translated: CASSPRQGRNEKLFF.

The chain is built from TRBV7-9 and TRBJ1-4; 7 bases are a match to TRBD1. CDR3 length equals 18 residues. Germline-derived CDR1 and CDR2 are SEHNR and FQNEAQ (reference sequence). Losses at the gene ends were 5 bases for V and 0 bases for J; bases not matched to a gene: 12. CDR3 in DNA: TGTGCCAGCAGCCCCGGGACAGCCCTCCTGGCAACTAATGAAAAACTGTTTTTT. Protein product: CASSPGTALLATNEKLFF. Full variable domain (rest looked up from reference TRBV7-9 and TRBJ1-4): DTGVSQNPRHKITKRGQNVTFRCDPISEHNRLYWYRQTLGQGPEFLTYFQNEAQLEKSRLLSDRFSAERPKGSFSTLEIQRTEQGDSAMYLCASSPGTALLATNEKLFFGSGTQLSVL.

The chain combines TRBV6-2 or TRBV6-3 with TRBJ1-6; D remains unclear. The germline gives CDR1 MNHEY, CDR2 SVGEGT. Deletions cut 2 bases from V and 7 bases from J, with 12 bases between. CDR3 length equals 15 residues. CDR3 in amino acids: CASSYSGGSNSPLHF. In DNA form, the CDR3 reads TGTGCCAGCAGTTACAGCGGAGGGTCGAATTCACCCCTCCACTTT.

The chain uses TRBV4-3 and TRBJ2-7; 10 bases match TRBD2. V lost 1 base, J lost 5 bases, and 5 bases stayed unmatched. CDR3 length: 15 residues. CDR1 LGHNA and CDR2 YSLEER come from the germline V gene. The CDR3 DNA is TGCGCCAGCAGCCAAGGGAGCGGGGGGGGAGACGAGCAGTACTTC. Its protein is CASSQGSGGGDEQYF.

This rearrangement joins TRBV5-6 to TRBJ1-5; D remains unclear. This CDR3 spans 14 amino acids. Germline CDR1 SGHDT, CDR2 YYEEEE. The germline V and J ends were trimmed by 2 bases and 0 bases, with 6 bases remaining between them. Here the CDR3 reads CASSLGFSNQPQHF. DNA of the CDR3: TGTGCCAGCAGCTTAGGTTTTAGCAATCAGCCCCAGCATTTT.